This paragraph reports one T cell receptor (beta chain). The sample comes from a study of memory CD4+ T cells and cytomegalovirus serostatus. This table comes from immunoSEQ multiplex PCR, and its TCRdb copy is limited to in-frame clones, with some not included. Among 25,000 to 30,000 clones listed, roughly 80% were seen once. Single viable CD3+CD4+CD8-CD45RO+ cells were sorted as the memory CD4+ T cells. CDR3 length: 14 residues. CDR1 and CDR2 from the germline V gene are SGHTA and FQGNSA. V shed 5 bases, J shed 8 bases, and the junction held 6 bases outside the gene matches. This chain joins TRBV7-2 and TRBJ1-4; 9 bases map to TRBD1. The receptor comes from an adult in good health and CMV-seronegative. The sample comprised memory CD4+ T cells from blood. CDR3 nucleotide sequence: TGTGCCAGCAGCATGGGACAGGGTTCGGAAAAACTGTTTTTT. The encoded protein is CASSMGQGSEKLFF.